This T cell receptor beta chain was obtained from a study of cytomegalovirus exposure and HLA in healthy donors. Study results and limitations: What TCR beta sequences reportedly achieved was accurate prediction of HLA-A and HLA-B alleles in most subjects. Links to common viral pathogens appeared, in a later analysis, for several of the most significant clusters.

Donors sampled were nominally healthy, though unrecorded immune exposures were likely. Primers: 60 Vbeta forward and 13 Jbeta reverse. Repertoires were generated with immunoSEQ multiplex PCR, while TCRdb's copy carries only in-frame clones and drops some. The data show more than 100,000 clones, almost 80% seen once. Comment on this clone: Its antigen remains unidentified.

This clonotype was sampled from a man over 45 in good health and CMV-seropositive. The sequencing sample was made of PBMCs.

CDR3 nucleotide sequence: TGTGCCAGCAGGGGCCACGAGCAGTACTTC. Its protein is CASRGHEQYF. The rearrangement uses TRBV25-1 and TRBJ2-7; no definite D call. This CDR3 has 10 residues. The V end lost 6 bases, the J end lost 5 bases, and 5 bases lay between the germline ends. CDR1 is MGHDK and CDR2 is SYGVNS in the germline V gene.